This T cell receptor beta chain was profiled in a study of cytomegalovirus exposure and HLA in healthy donors. Germline assignment: CDR1 MDHEN and CDR2 SYDVKM. This CDR3 contains 15 residues. Trimming left V 1 base short and J 4 bases short, with 13 bases between. Study-wide findings and caveats: Immune exposure information available was restricted to CMV serostatus. A link between a missense DCLRE1C variant and TCR beta V- and J-gene trimming emerged from a later analysis. Across all donors, roughly uniform sequencing depth was an assumption of the presence/absence analyses. Usually a TCR sequence was rare, but some public TCRs were found in many donors.

Amplification used 60 Vbeta primers and 13 Jbeta primers. Assay: immunoSEQ multiplex PCR; the TCRdb copy retains only in-frame clones and omits some. The data hold about 94,000 clones, with about 80% observed a single time. To note about this clone: Its antigen is currently unknown.

This sequence joins TRBV28 and TRBJ2-5; tentatively, D is TRBD1 (7 bases). The sequenced material came from PBMCs. The TCR was taken from a male donor in good health and CMV-seronegative. In DNA, the CDR3 is TGTGCCAGCAGTTTATTAGCAGGGGGGCGAGAGACCCAGTACTTC. Its protein is CASSLLAGGRETQYF.